This entry lists 19 T cell receptor beta chains sequenced from one sample in a study of blood T cell repertoires in COVID-19. Sequencing was performed with immunoSEQ multiplex PCR; in TCRdb, only in-frame clones are kept and a portion is missing. This sample has over 150,000 clones, with just over 85% found just once. What was sequenced was peripheral blood. The receptor source for this set is a man aged 50 or older with active or convalescent COVID-19.

The CDR3 region has the DNA TGTGCCATCAGTGATAATGGGGCAGGGAATACTGAAGCTTTCTTT. It encodes CAISDNGAGNTEAFF. The chain links TRBV10-3 to TRBJ1-1; possibly TRBD1 for D (5 bases). V was shortened by 3 bases and J by 5 bases, with 16 bases between the two germline ends. The CDR3 runs to 15 residues. The germline gives CDR1 ENHRY, CDR2 SYGVKD.

The rearrangement links TRBV10-3 to TRBJ2-1; tentatively, D is TRBD2 (5 bases). Germline CDR1 ENHRY, CDR2 SYGVKD. Trimming took 6 bases from V and 9 from J, leaving 15 bases between them. The CDR3 length is 13 residues. The CDR3 loop reads CAIRSLVIGEQFF. The CDR3 nucleotides read TGTGCCATCAGATCACTAGTGATCGGTGAGCAGTTCTTC.

This clone was seen a few times. V usage is TRBV5-1 and J usage is TRBJ2-3, with D possibly TRBD2 on 5 matching bases. Germline CDR1 SGHRS, CDR2 YFSETQ. V lost 5 bases, J lost 1 base, and 17 bases lay in between. This CDR3 spans 16 amino acids. CDR3 DNA sequence: TGCGCCAGCAGTTCGGGGTGGCTGGCGGGCACAGATACGCAGTATTTT. Translated, it gives CASSSGWLAGTDTQYF.

V gene TRBV29-1 combines with J gene TRBJ1-2, with TRBD1 identical over 9 bases. Trimming cost V 6 bases and J 5 bases; bases outside gene matches: 7. Per the germline V gene, CDR1 is SQVTM and CDR2 is ANQGSEA. The length of the CDR3 is 13 residues. The CDR3 loop is CSVGTGNDYGYTF. The CDR3 region has the DNA TGCAGCGTGGGGACAGGGAATGATTATGGCTACACCTTC.

The rearrangement joins TRBV6-5 to TRBJ2-1, with a tentative D call TRBD1 (9 bases). CDR1 and CDR2 from the germline V gene are MNHEY and SVGAGI. The CDR3 covers 15 residues. V was shortened by 6 bases and J by 6 bases, with 18 bases between the two germline ends. The CDR3 sequence: CASRQGAGGGNEQFF. DNA of the CDR3: TGTGCCAGCAGACAGGGGGCGGGGGGTGGCAATGAGCAGTTCTTC.

The rearrangement links TRBV3-1 (or the pseudogene TRBV3-2) to TRBJ1-3; no reliable D call. The CDR3 loop spans 17 amino acids. The germline V gene has CDR1 LGHDT and CDR2 YNNKEL (reference sequence). V shed 1 base and J shed 0 bases, with 13 bases lying between them. CDR3 region: CASSQGVGGSSGNTIYF. CDR3 coding DNA: TGTGCCAGCAGCCAAGGGGTTGGCGGCAGCTCTGGAAACACCATATATTTT.

The chain links TRBV6-5 to TRBJ2-6, with a possible D match to TRBD1 (5 bases). There are 14 residues in the CDR3. Looked up from germline, CDR1 is MNHEY and CDR2 is SVGAGI. Trimming pared 2 bases from V and 13 bases from J, leaving 15 bases between. CDR3 protein: CASSYVQGIGVLTF. CDR3 nucleotide sequence: TGTGCCAGCAGTTACGTCCAGGGTATAGGGGTCCTGACTTTC.

This chain joins TRBV6-2 or TRBV6-3 and TRBJ2-5; 7 nucleotides align to TRBD2. CDR1 and CDR2 (germline): MNHEY, SVGEGT. The CDR3 consists of 15 residues. Germline trimming cut 5 bases from V and 0 bases from J; bases unmatched to any gene: 6. CDR3: CASSKLAGNQETQYF. As DNA, the CDR3 is TGTGCCAGCAGTAAATTAGCGGGCAACCAAGAGACCCAGTACTTC.

J is TRBJ1-5 and V is TRBV7-6, with D perhaps TRBD1 (5 bases). This CDR3 spans 16 amino acids. Trimming shortened V by 0 bases and J by 6 bases, and 15 bases separated the two germline ends. Germline lookup yields CDR1 SGHVS and CDR2 FNYEAQ. CDR3 region: CASSLAGPPLGQPQHF. Written as DNA, the CDR3 is TGTGCCAGCAGCTTAGCGGGGCCACCGTTGGGTCAGCCCCAGCATTTT.

The CDR3 here is CASRGTGERHSPLHF. For the CDR3, the DNA is TGTGCCAGTAGAGGGACAGGGGAACGGCATTCACCCCTCCACTTT. The rearrangement uses TRBV19 and TRBJ1-6; 10 nucleotides align to TRBD1. CDR1 LNHDA and CDR2 SQIVND come from the germline V gene (reference sequence). The CDR3 is 15 amino acids. Germline trimming cut 6 bases from V and 8 bases from J; bases unmatched to any gene: 7. The full variable domain, rest sourced from reference TRBV19 and TRBJ1-6, is DGGITQSPKYLFRKEGQNVTLSCEQNLNHDAMYWYRQDPGQGLRLIYYSQIVNDFQKGDIAEGYSVSREKKESFPLTVTSAQKNPTAFYLCASRGTGERHSPLHFGNGTRLTVT.

The chain carries TRBV6-1 and TRBJ1-2; D is unresolved. The CDR3 sequence is 12 residues long. V was pared by 3 bases and J by 4 bases, with 6 bases between. Germline CDR1 is MNHNS and CDR2 is SASEGT. CDR3 residues: CASSEGAYGYTF. For the CDR3, the DNA is TGTGCCAGCAGTGAGGGAGCCTATGGCTACACCTTC.

The J gene is TRBJ2-7, the V gene TRBV6-1, with 8 bases fitting TRBD1. The ends lost 0 bases at V and 4 bases at J; junction bases unmatched: 8. Germline CDR1 MNHNS, CDR2 SASEGT. This CDR3 region has 16 residues. This CDR3 is CASSEAFTGGLYEQYF. As DNA, the CDR3 is TGTGCCAGCAGTGAAGCGTTTACAGGGGGTTTGTACGAGCAGTACTTC.

The table lists this clone with a count of one. The V gene is TRBV5-1, the J gene TRBJ1-2; D unclear. Germline V CDR1 and CDR2: SGHRS, YFSETQ. This CDR3 has 13 residues. The V end lost 4 bases, the J end lost 9 bases, and 16 bases lay between the germline ends. The CDR3 reads CASSRSGLPRYTF. The CDR3 DNA reads TGCGCCAGCAGCAGGTCAGGATTACCTCGCTACACCTTC. The full variable domain, in which reference TRBV5-1 and TRBJ1-2 provide the parts outside the CDR3, is KAGVTQTPRYLIKTRGQQVTLSCSPISGHRSVSWYQQTPGQGLQFLFEYFSETQRNKGNFPGRFSGRQFSNSRSEMNVSTLELGDSALYLCASSRSGLPRYTFGSGTRLTVV.

The chain carries TRBV4-3 and TRBJ1-5, with D hard to call. V dropped 0 bases and J dropped 0 bases, with 12 bases sitting between them. The CDR3 sequence is 17 residues long. Germline loops: CDR1 LGHNA, CDR2 YSLEER. As DNA, the CDR3 is TGCGCCAGCAGCCAAGAAATTTCCCCCAGTAGCAATCAGCCCCAGCATTTT. It translates to CASSQEISPSSNQPQHF.

The rearrangement links TRBV6-1 to TRBJ1-2, with 7 positions matching TRBD1. CDR3 size: 15 residues. CDR1 and CDR2 from the germline V gene are MNHNS and SASEGT. With V trimmed by 3 bases and J by 3 bases, 7 bases remained unmatched. The CDR3 protein is CASSDRGDADYGYTF. For the CDR3, the DNA is TGTGCCAGCAGTGACAGGGGGGATGCGGACTATGGCTACACCTTC.

This chain links TRBV30 with TRBJ1-6, with D unresolved. Trimming shortened V by 1 base and J by 9 bases, and 7 bases separated the two germline ends. The CDR3 consists of 12 residues. Germline V gene sequence: CDR1 GTSNPN, CDR2 SVGIG (reference sequence). The CDR3 loop reads CAWSGGISPLHF. The CDR3 nucleotides read TGTGCCTGGAGTGGAGGAATTTCACCCCTCCACTTT.

The chain employs TRBV7-9 and TRBJ2-5; 9 bases align to TRBD2. CDR1 is SEHNR and CDR2 is FQNEAQ in the germline V gene (reference sequence). This CDR3 region has 16 residues. The J segment lost 3 bases and the V segment lost 3 bases, leaving 8 bases of the junction unmatched. CDR3 nucleotides: TGTGCCAGCAGCTTCGGCGGGAGGGCCCTCAAAGAGACCCAGTACTTC. Amino acid sequence: CASSFGGRALKETQYF. Together with reference TRBV7-9 and TRBJ2-5, the CDR3 gives the full variable domain: DTGVSQNPRHKITKRGQNVTFRCDPISEHNRLYWYRQTLGQGPEFLTYFQNEAQLEKSRLLSDRFSAERPKGSFSTLEIQRTEQGDSAMYLCASSFGGRALKETQYFGPGTRLLVL.

The chain joins TRBV27 to TRBJ1-5; 9 nucleotides line up with TRBD1. Germline CDR1 is MNHEY and CDR2 is SMNVEV (reference sequence). With 8 bases clipped from V and 5 bases from J, the junction kept 10 bases outside the gene matches. This CDR3 comprises 15 residues. For the CDR3, the DNA is TGTGCCAGCGCCCTCGGACAGGGGTCCGATCAGCCCCAGCATTTT. Translating gives CASALGQGSDQPQHF.

V and J are TRBV5-4 and TRBJ1-4; D gene ambiguous. The CDR3 length is 16 residues. The V end was cut by 4 bases, the J end by 0 bases, with 13 bases between. CDR1 SGHNT and CDR2 YYREEE come from the germline V gene (reference sequence). The CDR3 region has the DNA TGTGCCAGCAGCAATGACGTCCGGGCAACTAATGAAAAACTGTTTTTT. Protein: CASSNDVRATNEKLFF.